The sequence of this T cell receptor (beta chain) was determined in a study of blood T cell repertoires in COVID-19. Overall study context: Whether acute or convalescent, the COVID-19 samples came from the United States, Italy and Spain.

Per the original methods: It was from reference gene primer amplification that nucleated cell counts were estimated. Profiling relied on immunoSEQ multiplex PCR, and the TCRdb table lists in-frame clones only, not all of them. The DNA was the basis for D and trimming; V, J and clone size are from that table. Here the sample spans about 380,000 clones, more than 75% being singletons. The clonotype originates from a woman between 18 and 29 years old who had recovered from COVID-19. Sequenced input: PBMCs or T cells enriched from blood (not recorded which).

The CDR3: CASSHHTGGAETQYF. CDR3 nucleotide sequence: TGTGCCAGCAGCCATCATACAGGGGGCGCGGAGACCCAGTACTTC. The chain recombines TRBV6-5 with TRBJ2-5, with 9 bases lining up with TRBD1. The CDR3 sequence is 15 residues long. Germline CDR1 and CDR2: MNHEY and SVGAGI. With V trimmed by 6 bases and J by 5 bases, 10 bases remained unmatched.